This TCR beta chain stems from a study of T-cell memory formation after mild COVID-19. Study context: TCR clustering was largely donor specific.

The CDR3 runs to 14 residues. J was trimmed by 8 bases and V by 2 bases; bases with no gene match: 8. Germline-derived CDR1 and CDR2 are SGHRS and YFSETQ. Employing constant-segment primers, 5'RACE generated TCR alpha and TCR beta cDNA libraries bearing sample barcodes and UMIs. TCRdb re-called the 5' RACE reads through MiXCR, storing one row per CDR3 protein. The sample includes roughly 580,000 distinct CDR3 sequences, about a sixth seen only once; the top ten take around 12%. General study results and limits: Clones that contracted from day 15 to 85 had balanced CD4/CD8; later expanders were CD4+ biased. Whether day 37 second-wave clones are SARS-CoV-2-specific was not confirmed.

Comments on this clonotype: Antigen specificity is unknown.

The specimen was PBMCs or a T cell subset sorted from them (not recorded which). The receptor's source is an adult woman who had mild COVID-19 (a few samples of this study predate the infection). Cell type and time point are not known. V usage is TRBV5-1 and J usage is TRBJ2-3; 7 nucleotides match TRBD2. The CDR3 nucleotides read TGCGCCAGCAGCTTCATGGCGGGAGAAGGTACGCAGTATTTT. Protein product: CASSFMAGEGTQYF.